The subject of this entry is one T cell receptor (beta chain). V lost 0 bases, J lost 4 bases, and 7 bases lay in between. Germline V lookup: CDR1 SGHNT, CDR2 YYREEE (reference sequence). The CDR3 spans 13 residues. This entry comes from a study of blood T cell repertoires in COVID-19. Overall study: From T cells, B-cell-depleted T cells, or PBMCs came the material, which was cDNA or gDNA.

Assay used: immunoSEQ multiplex PCR; TCRdb lists only in-frame clones, some missing. The table has around 150,000 clones, 86% seen once. The genes are TRBV5-4 and TRBJ1-2; D unresolved. The source of this sequence is a man between 65 and 80 years old with acute or convalescent COVID-19. Sequencing was done on a sample of peripheral blood. The CDR3 nucleotides are TGTGCCAGCAGCTTGGGTAGTACCTATGGCTACACCTTC. It encodes CASSLGSTYGYTF.